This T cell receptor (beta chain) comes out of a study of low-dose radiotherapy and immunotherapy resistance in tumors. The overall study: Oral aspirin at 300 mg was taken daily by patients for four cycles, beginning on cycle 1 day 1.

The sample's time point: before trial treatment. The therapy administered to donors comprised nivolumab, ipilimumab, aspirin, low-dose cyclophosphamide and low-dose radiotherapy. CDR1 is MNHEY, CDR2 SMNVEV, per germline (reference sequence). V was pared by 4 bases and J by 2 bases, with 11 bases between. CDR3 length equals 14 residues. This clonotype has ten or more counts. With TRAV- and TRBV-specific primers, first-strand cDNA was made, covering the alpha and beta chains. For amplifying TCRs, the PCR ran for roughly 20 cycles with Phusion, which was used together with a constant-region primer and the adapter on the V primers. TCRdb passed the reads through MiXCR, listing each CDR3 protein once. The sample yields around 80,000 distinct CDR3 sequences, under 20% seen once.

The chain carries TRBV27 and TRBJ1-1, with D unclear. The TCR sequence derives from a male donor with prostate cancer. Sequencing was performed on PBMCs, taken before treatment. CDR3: CASSSRTGNTEAFF. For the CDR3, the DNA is TGTGCCAGCAGTTCTCGGACGGGAAACACTGAAGCTTTCTTT.